This TCR beta chain comes out of a study of identical twins. TCRdb re-called the 5' RACE reads through MiXCR, storing one row per CDR3 protein. The table shows 510,000 or so distinct CDR3 sequences, with 12% to 15% occurring only once. V gave up 1 base and J gave up 5 bases, with 8 bases separating them. This CDR3 spans 13 amino acids. CDR1 is SGHRS and CDR2 is YFSETQ in the germline V gene. These data were likewise used in another study, on yellow fever vaccine responses in identical twins.

This clonotype originated in a woman under 30 in good health. The specimen sequenced was CD4+ T cells sorted from blood. The chain has TRBV5-1 and TRBJ2-3; no clear D. As DNA, the CDR3 is TGCGCCAGCAGCTTGCAAGGGATAGATACGCAGTATTTT. Its translation is CASSLQGIDTQYF. The full variable domain, completed using reference TRBV5-1 and TRBJ2-3, is KAGVTQTPRYLIKTRGQQVTLSCSPISGHRSVSWYQQTPGQGLQFLFEYFSETQRNKGNFPGRFSGRQFSNSRSEMNVSTLELGDSALYLCASSLQGIDTQYFGPGTRLTVL.